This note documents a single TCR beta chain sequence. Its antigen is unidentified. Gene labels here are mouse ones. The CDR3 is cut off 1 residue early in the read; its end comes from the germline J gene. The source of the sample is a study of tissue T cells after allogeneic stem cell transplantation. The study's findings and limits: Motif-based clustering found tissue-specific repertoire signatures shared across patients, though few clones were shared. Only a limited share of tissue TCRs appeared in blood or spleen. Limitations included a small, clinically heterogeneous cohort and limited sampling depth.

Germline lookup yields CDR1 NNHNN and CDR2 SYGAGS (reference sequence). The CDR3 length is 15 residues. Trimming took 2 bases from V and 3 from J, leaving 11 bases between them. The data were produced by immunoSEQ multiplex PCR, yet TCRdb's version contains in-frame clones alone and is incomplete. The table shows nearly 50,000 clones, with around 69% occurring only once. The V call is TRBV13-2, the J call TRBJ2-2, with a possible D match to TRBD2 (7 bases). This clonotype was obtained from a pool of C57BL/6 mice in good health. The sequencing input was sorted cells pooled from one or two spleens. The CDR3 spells CASGEGGRDTGQLYF. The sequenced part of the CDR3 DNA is TGTGCCAGCGGTGAAGGGGGGCGCGACACCGGGCAGCTCTAC.